Each of the 8 T cell receptor beta chains below was sequenced from the same sample in a study of shared clonotypes between healthy human individuals (dated by TCRdb to 2020 to 2022). The library was produced with the immunoSEQ multiplex PCR assay. The immuneACCESS repertoire file appears here via TCRdb, limited to in-frame rearrangements. These files lack a portion of the clones; in checked studies, under half of the deficit traces to unresolved V genes, and the cause of the others is not known. The sample profile shows approximately 1,500,000 clones; approximately 98% of them were found once. About 0.42% of the sample lies in the top ten. The sample comprised naive CD4+ T cells sorted from blood. The cell subset or site label of this sample denotes: CD45RA+ positively selected. Source of these receptors: a man in his thirties or forties in good health.

The chain recombines TRBV7-7 with TRBJ2-1, with 9 nucleotides matching TRBD2. Germline lookup yields CDR1 SSHAT and CDR2 FNYEAQ (reference sequence). There are 17 residues in the CDR3. The junction had 17 bases not matched to a gene; V was cut back by 5 bases and J by 9 bases. The CDR3 loop reads CASSRGLAGPNPTEQFF. Written as DNA, the CDR3 is TGTGCCAGCAGCCGAGGTCTAGCGGGACCCAACCCCACTGAGCAGTTCTTC.

The chain is built from TRBV4-1 and TRBJ1-1, with 8 bases lining up with TRBD1. CDR3 length equals 16 residues. CDR1 MGHRA and CDR2 YSYEKL come from the germline V gene. The trim removed 4 bases at V and 0 bases at J, leaving 7 bases unmatched. CDR3 bases: TGCGCCAGCAGCCCCCCGGGACAGGCCATGAACACTGAAGCTTTCTTT. As protein: CASSPPGQAMNTEAFF.

CDR3 residues: CASRGYREKLFF. The CDR3 nucleotides are TGTGCCAGCAGGGGATATCGTGAAAAACTGTTTTTT. The chain couples TRBV6-4 to TRBJ1-4; D ambiguous. Germline V gives CDR1 MRHNA, CDR2 SNTAGT. V lost 6 bases and J 7 bases, leaving 9 bases between the germline ends. This CDR3 comprises 12 residues.

The gene calls are TRBV28 and TRBJ2-5, with D maybe TRBD1 (6 bases). Germline loops: CDR1 MDHEN, CDR2 SYDVKM. The CDR3 consists of 15 residues. V was cut by 6 bases and J by 2 bases, with 16 bases left in between. In DNA, the CDR3 is TGTGCCAGCAGGACTGACAGGAGACCTCAAGAGACCCAGTACTTC. This translates into CASRTDRRPQETQYF.

The genes are TRBV2 and TRBJ1-2; D unclear. The CDR3 length is 12 residues. The germline CDR1 and CDR2 sequences are SNHLY and FYNNEI. Trimming removed 2 bases from V and 8 bases from J, with 9 bases in between. The CDR3 loop is CASSETGWGYTF. The CDR3 region has the DNA TGTGCCAGCAGTGAAACGGGTTGGGGCTACACCTTC.

The chain is built from TRBV9 and TRBJ2-3; TRBD2 aligns across 8 bases. Germline loops: CDR1 SGDLS, CDR2 YYNGEE. The length of the CDR3 is 14 residues. With 2 bases clipped from V and 5 bases from J, the junction kept 4 bases outside the gene matches. The CDR3 loop reads CASSVGTRLDTQYF. The DNA for the CDR3 is TGTGCCAGCAGCGTGGGGACTAGACTAGATACGCAGTATTTT. Complete variable domain (other parts from reference TRBV9 and TRBJ2-3): DSGVTQTPKHLITATGQRVTLRCSPRSGDLSVYWYQQSLDQGLQFLIQYYNGEERAKGNILERFSAQQFPDLHSELNLSSLELGDSALYFCASSVGTRLDTQYFGPGTRLTVL.

This clone was seen a handful of times. J is TRBJ1-2 and V is TRBV19; a weak D match, TRBD1 (5 bases). V was trimmed by 3 bases and J by 4 bases, leaving 6 bases between them. Germline CDR1 and CDR2: LNHDA and SQIVND (reference sequence). CDR3 size: 12 residues. The CDR3 reads CASSMTVYGYTF. The DNA for the CDR3 is TGTGCCAGTAGTATGACAGTCTATGGCTACACCTTC.

In its sample, this clone was seen once. The genes are TRBV7-9 and TRBJ2-7, with D perhaps matching TRBD1 or TRBD2 (5 bases each). This CDR3 spans 12 amino acids. V was pared by 3 bases and J by 7 bases, with 10 bases between. Germline CDR1 reads SEHNR; CDR2 reads FQNEAQ (reference sequence). The CDR3 here is CASSLSGTEQYF. In DNA form, the CDR3 reads TGTGCCAGCAGCTTGTCAGGGACGGAGCAGTACTTC.